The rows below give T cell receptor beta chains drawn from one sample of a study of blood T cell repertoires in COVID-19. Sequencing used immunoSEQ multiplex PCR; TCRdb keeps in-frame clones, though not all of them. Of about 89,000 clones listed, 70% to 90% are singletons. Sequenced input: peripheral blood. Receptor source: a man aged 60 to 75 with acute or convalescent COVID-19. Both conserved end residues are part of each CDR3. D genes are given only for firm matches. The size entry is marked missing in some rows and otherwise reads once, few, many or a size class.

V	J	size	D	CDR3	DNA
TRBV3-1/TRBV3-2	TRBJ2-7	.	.	CASSQEARRYEQYF	TGTGCCAGCAGCCAAGAGGCAAGGCGGTACGAGCAGTACTTC
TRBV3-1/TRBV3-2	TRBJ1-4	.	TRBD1	CASSQVWRQGREKLFF	TGTGCCAGCAGCCAAGTCTGGAGACAGGGCCGGGAAAAACTGTTTTTT
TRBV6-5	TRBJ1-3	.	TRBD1	CASQGQASSGNTIYF	TGTGCCAGCCAGGGACAGGCGAGCTCTGGAAACACCATATATTTT
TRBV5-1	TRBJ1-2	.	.	CASSLDRVEGYTF	TGCGCCAGCAGCTTGGACAGGGTTGAGGGCTACACCTTC
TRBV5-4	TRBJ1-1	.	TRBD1	CASSSGQGRTEAFF	TGTGCCAGCAGCTCGGGACAGGGTAGGACTGAAGCTTTCTTT
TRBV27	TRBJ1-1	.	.	CASSLTGQQQGEAFF	TGTGCCAGCAGTTTAACCGGACAGCAGCAAGGTGAAGCTTTCTTT
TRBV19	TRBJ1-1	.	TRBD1	CASSARDRSYTEAFF	TGTGCCAGTAGTGCCCGGGACAGGAGCTACACTGAAGCTTTCTTT
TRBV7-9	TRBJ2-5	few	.	CASSLGRGHNETQYF	TGTGCCAGCAGCTTAGGCCGAGGGCATAACGAGACCCAGTACTTC
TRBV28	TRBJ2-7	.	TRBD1	CASSLTDRVVQYF	TGTGCCAGCAGTTTAACGGACAGGGTGGTGCAGTACTTC
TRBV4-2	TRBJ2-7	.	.	CASSQRGGEPYEQYF	TGTGCCAGCAGCCAAAGGGGGGGGGAGCCCTACGAGCAGTACTTC
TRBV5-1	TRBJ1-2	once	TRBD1	CASSLVGDSDYGYTF	TGCGCCAGCAGCTTGGTTGGGGACAGTGACTATGGCTACACCTTC
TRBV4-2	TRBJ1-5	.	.	CASSQDLAAGPQHF	TGTGCCAGCAGCCAAGATCTTGCCGCGGGGCCCCAGCATTTT
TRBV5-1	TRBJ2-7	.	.	CASSLTWTTYEQYF	TGCGCCAGCAGCTTGACTTGGACAACCTACGAGCAGTACTTC
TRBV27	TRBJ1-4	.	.	CASSSLSRQAGEKLFF	TGTGCCAGCAGTTCGTTATCTCGACAGGCGGGTGAAAAACTGTTTTTT
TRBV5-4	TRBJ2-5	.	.	CASSLAGVEETQYF	TGTGCCAGCAGCTTGGCAGGGGTGGAGGAGACCCAGTACTTC
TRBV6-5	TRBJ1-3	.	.	CASSQGLGNTIYF	TGTGCCAGCAGTCAGGGGCTTGGAAACACCATATATTTT
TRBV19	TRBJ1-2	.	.	CATLYRQGSYYGYTF	TGTGCCACCCTTTACCGGCAGGGGTCTTACTATGGCTACACCTTC
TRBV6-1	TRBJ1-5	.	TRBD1	CASSEGQGWNQPQHF	TGTGCCAGCAGTGAGGGACAGGGGTGGAATCAGCCCCAGCATTTT
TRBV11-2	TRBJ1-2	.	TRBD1	CASSPDRIYGYTF	TGTGCCAGCAGTCCGGACAGGATCTATGGCTACACCTTC
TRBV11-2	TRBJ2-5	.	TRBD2	CASSLLGTSVETQYF	TGTGCCAGCAGCTTATTGGGGACTAGCGTGGAGACCCAGTACTTC
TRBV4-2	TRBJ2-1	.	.	CASSQEVRGGGEQFF	TGTGCCAGCAGCCAAGAGGTCAGGGGAGGGGGTGAGCAGTTCTTC
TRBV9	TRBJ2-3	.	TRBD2	CASSVAIAGGSTDTQYF	TGTGCCAGCAGCGTAGCGATAGCGGGGGGCTCCACAGATACGCAGTATTTT
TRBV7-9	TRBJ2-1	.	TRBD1	CASSQGQAIYNEQFF	TGTGCCAGCAGCCAGGGACAGGCCATCTACAATGAGCAGTTCTTC
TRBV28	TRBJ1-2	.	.	CASSDSDGGYTF	TGTGCCAGCAGTGACAGTGACGGTGGCTACACCTTC
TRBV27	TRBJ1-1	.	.	CASSFQGSTEAFF	TGTGCCAGCAGTTTCCAGGGTTCCACTGAAGCTTTCTTT
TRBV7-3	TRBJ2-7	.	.	CASTPMYRVSPIWSYEQYF	TGTGCCAGCACCCCCATGTACAGAGTTTCCCCGATCTGGTCCTACGAGCAGTACTTC
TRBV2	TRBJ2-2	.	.	CASSEVPGNTGELFF	TGTGCCAGCAGTGAAGTCCCAGGAAACACCGGGGAGCTGTTTTTT